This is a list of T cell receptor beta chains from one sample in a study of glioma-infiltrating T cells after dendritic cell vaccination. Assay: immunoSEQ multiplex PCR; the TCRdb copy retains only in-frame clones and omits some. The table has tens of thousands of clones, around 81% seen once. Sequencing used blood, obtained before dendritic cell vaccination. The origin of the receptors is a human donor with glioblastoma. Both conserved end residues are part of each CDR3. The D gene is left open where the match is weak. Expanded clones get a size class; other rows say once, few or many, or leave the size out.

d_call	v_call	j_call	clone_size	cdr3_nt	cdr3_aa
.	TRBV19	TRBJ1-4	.	TGTGCCAGTAGTATTATGGCCCTTCGGAGGGGTGAAAAACTGTTTTTT	CASSIMALRRGEKLFF
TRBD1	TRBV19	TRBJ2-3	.	TGTGCCAGTAGTATTCGCGCGGACAGGGAGGATACGCAGTATTTT	CASSIRADREDTQYF
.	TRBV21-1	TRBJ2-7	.	TGTGCCAGCAGCAAATCCGGCTACGAGCAGTACTTC	CASSKSGYEQYF
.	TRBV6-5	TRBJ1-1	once	TGTGCCAGCAGGATCAGGGGTTTGAACACTGAAGCTTTCTTT	CASRIRGLNTEAFF
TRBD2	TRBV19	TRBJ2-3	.	TGTGCCAGTCGGACTAGCGAACACACAGATACGCAGTATTTT	CASRTSEHTDTQYF
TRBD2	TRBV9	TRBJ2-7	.	TGTGCCAGCAGCGTAGAGGCGGGGGACTACTCCTACGAGCAGTACTTC	CASSVEAGDYSYEQYF
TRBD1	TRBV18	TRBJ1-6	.	TGTGCCAGCTCACCAGGGACAAGGGGGCACTCACCCCTCCACTTT	CASSPGTRGHSPLHF
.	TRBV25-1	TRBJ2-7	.	TGTGCCAGCAGTGGGGCGGGGTACGAGCAGTACTTC	CASSGAGYEQYF
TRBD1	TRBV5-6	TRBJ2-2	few	TGTGCCAGCAGCCCGGACAGGGGAGGTACCGGGGAGCTGTTTTTT	CASSPDRGGTGELFF
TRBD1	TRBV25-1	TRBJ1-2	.	TGTGCCAGCAGTGGGACAGGCGACATTAACTATGGCTACACCTTC	CASSGTGDINYGYTF
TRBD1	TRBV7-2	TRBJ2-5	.	TGTGCCAGCAGCCGAAACAACAGGGGGCTCGAGACCCAGTACTTC	CASSRNNRGLETQYF
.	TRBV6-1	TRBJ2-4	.	TGTGCCAGCAGCGGGGGTGGAGCCAAAAACATTCAGTACTTC	CASSGGGAKNIQYF
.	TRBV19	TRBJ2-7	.	TGTGCCAGTTCCATTGCGGGTTACGAGCAGTACTTC	CASSIAGYEQYF
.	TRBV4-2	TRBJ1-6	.	TGTGCCAGCAGACAAGATAGAAGCTCCTATAATTCACCCCTCCACTTT	CASRQDRSSYNSPLHF